These T cell receptor beta chains were read from a single sample in a study of blood T cell repertoires in COVID-19. The data were produced by immunoSEQ multiplex PCR, yet TCRdb's version contains in-frame clones alone and is incomplete. The table includes more than 150,000 clones, just under 90% detected once. Sequences were obtained from peripheral blood. The receptors derive from a woman aged 18 to 35 who had recovered from COVID-19. Each CDR3 is given with its conserved first and last residue. A D gene is named only where the DNA matches it firmly. For some rows the clone size is stated as once, few or many, or as a class when expanded; others skip it.

CDR3nt | CDR3aa | abundance | j_gene | d_gene | v_gene
TGTGCCAGCATGGGAGTCTACGAGCAGTACTTC | CASMGVYEQYF | - | TRBJ2-7 | - | TRBV27
TGTGCCAGCAGTGAAGGCCCCGACAGCACTGAAGCTTTCTTT | CASSEGPDSTEAFF | - | TRBJ1-1 | - | TRBV6-1
TGCGCCAGCAGCCAGGGAGGGCAGGGCTACACAGATACGCAGTATTTT | CASSQGGQGYTDTQYF | - | TRBJ2-3 | TRBD2 | TRBV4-1
TGTGCCAGCAGCGCCCCGCGGAGCGGAGTGCCCGGGGAGCTGTTTTTT | CASSAPRSGVPGELFF | - | TRBJ2-2 | - | TRBV3-1/TRBV3-2
TGTGCCAGCTCACCAACAGTTGAAGAGACCCAGTACTTC | CASSPTVEETQYF | - | TRBJ2-5 | - | TRBV18
TGCGCCAGCAGCCAAGAAACGGGGGGCCCGTTAGAGACCCAGTACTTC | CASSQETGGPLETQYF | - | TRBJ2-5 | - | TRBV4-3
TGTGCCAGCAGCCCAACCGGGACTGGGGAGACCCAGTACTTC | CASSPTGTGETQYF | - | TRBJ2-5 | - | TRBV9
TGTGCCAGCAGCTTTGAAATAGCTTCCCCCTACGAGCAGTACTTC | CASSFEIASPYEQYF | once | TRBJ2-7 | - | TRBV5-6
TGTGCCAGCAGCTTGAAGCGGGGAAGCACAGATACGCAGTATTTT | CASSLKRGSTDTQYF | - | TRBJ2-3 | TRBD2 | TRBV7-6
TGTGCCAGCTCCGGGACAGGGGCAACTAATGAAAAACTGTTTTTT | CASSGTGATNEKLFF | - | TRBJ1-4 | TRBD1 | TRBV19
TGCAGCGTCCTAAGTCGACAGGGGAAGACTGGGGCCAACGTCCTGACTTTC | CSVLSRQGKTGANVLTF | once | TRBJ2-6 | TRBD1 | TRBV29-1
TGTGCCAGCGGAGACAGGGGGCGGGGGTATGGCTACACCTTC | CASGDRGRGYGYTF | few | TRBJ1-2 | TRBD1 | TRBV3-1/TRBV3-2
TGTGCCAGCAGCCGTACGACTGCATACTATGGCTACACCTTC | CASSRTTAYYGYTF | once | TRBJ1-2 | - | TRBV16
TGTGCCAGCAGCCCCTGGACTGACAGGGAGGACGGCTACACCTTC | CASSPWTDREDGYTF | - | TRBJ1-2 | TRBD1 | TRBV9
TGTGCCAGTAGTCTCCTAGCGGGAGCCTACAATGAGCAGTTCTTC | CASSLLAGAYNEQFF | - | TRBJ2-1 | TRBD2 | TRBV19
TGCGCCAGCAGCTCCCTTGGAGGGCTCTTTTACGAGCAGTACTTC | CASSSLGGLFYEQYF | - | TRBJ2-7 | - | TRBV5-1
TGTGCCAGCAGCCCCGACAGGGAGAACACTGAAGCTTTCTTT | CASSPDRENTEAFF | - | TRBJ1-1 | TRBD1 | TRBV5-4
TGCGCCAGCAGCCGGACAGGGCTCATGAACACTGAAGCTTTCTTT | CASSRTGLMNTEAFF | - | TRBJ1-1 | TRBD1 | TRBV5-1
TGTGCCAGCAGCTTAGGACTAGCGGGGGCCTTCAGCGGGACCCAGTACTTC | CASSLGLAGAFSGTQYF | - | TRBJ2-5 | TRBD2 | TRBV7-2
TGTGCCAGCTCACCAACAAGACTCAATCAGCCCCAGCATTTT | CASSPTRLNQPQHF | - | TRBJ1-5 | - | TRBV18
TGCAGTGCTAGTTTACAGGGCAGGTCCTACGAGCAGTACTTC | CSASLQGRSYEQYF | - | TRBJ2-7 | - | TRBV20-1
TGTGCCAGCAGCCCCCGACTAGCGGGGGGATACGAGCAGTACTTC | CASSPRLAGGYEQYF | - | TRBJ2-7 | TRBD2 | TRBV7-7
TGTGCCAGTACCCAGGGAATTGATCAGCCCCAGCATTTT | CASTQGIDQPQHF | - | TRBJ1-5 | - | TRBV18
TGTGCCAGCAGCTTAAGGGTGGGCGGGAGCCCCACAGATACGCAGTATTTT | CASSLRVGGSPTDTQYF | - | TRBJ2-3 | TRBD2 | TRBV7-3
TGTGCCAGCAGCACCAGGACAGGGATTAGGGGGGATTACTACAATGAGCAGTTCTTC | CASSTRTGIRGDYYNEQFF | - | TRBJ2-1 | TRBD1 | TRBV7-9
TGTGCCAGCAGCTCCGGGACAGGCGTTTCACCCCTCCACTTT | CASSSGTGVSPLHF | - | TRBJ1-6 | TRBD1 | TRBV11-2
TGTGCCAGCGGTGGGACAGCCTTCTTCTACGAGCAGTACTTC | CASGGTAFFYEQYF | - | TRBJ2-7 | - | TRBV21-1
TGTGCCAGCAGTTACTCGTCCCAGGGCTTCACTGAAGCTTTCTTT | CASSYSSQGFTEAFF | - | TRBJ1-1 | - | TRBV6-5
TGCGCCAGCAGCCAAGAAGGTGCGGGGAAAGCTAGAGATACGCAGTATTTT | CASSQEGAGKARDTQYF | - | TRBJ2-3 | - | TRBV4-1
TGTGCCAGCAGTTGGGGGACAGTTGGTAATTCACCCCTCCACTTT | CASSWGTVGNSPLHF | - | TRBJ1-6 | TRBD1 | TRBV6-2/TRBV6-3
TGTGCCAGCAGTCCCTTAGCCCCTTCCTATACGCAGTATTTT | CASSPLAPSYTQYF | - | TRBJ2-3 | - | TRBV6-5
TGTGCCAGCAGTTTTAGGGGCCTGGCGGAGACCCAGTACTTC | CASSFRGLAETQYF | - | TRBJ2-5 | - | TRBV27
TGTGCCAGCCGCGACTATGTTTTCAATGAGCAGTTCTTC | CASRDYVFNEQFF | once | TRBJ2-1 | - | TRBV6-6
TGTGCCAGCAGCTCCGGTACAGTAAACACCGGGGAGCTGTTTTTT | CASSSGTVNTGELFF | once | TRBJ2-2 | - | TRBV11-2
TGTGCCAGTAGTTTACAGGGTTGGAATGAGCAGTTCTTC | CASSLQGWNEQFF | - | TRBJ2-1 | - | TRBV19
TGTGCCAGCAGCTTGGGGGGCCTAAGCTCTGGAAACACCATATATTTT | CASSLGGLSSGNTIYF | - | TRBJ1-3 | - | TRBV5-6
TGTGCCACCAGTGATACTAGGCGAGCTTTCTTT | CATSDTRRAFF | - | TRBJ1-1 | - | TRBV24-1
TGTGCCAGCAGTTCGGGACAGGGGGGGGAGACCCAGTACTTC | CASSSGQGGETQYF | - | TRBJ2-5 | TRBD1 | TRBV13
TGTGCCAGCAGCGGCGTAGGGGTTAACTATGGCTACACCTTC | CASSGVGVNYGYTF | - | TRBJ1-2 | - | TRBV9
TGTGCCAGCAGTGGACAGGGGTCGGACACAACTAATGAAAAACTGTTTTTT | CASSGQGSDTTNEKLFF | - | TRBJ1-4 | TRBD1 | TRBV6-1
TGTGCCAGCAGCTTGAGCCGACTAGCGGGAGCAGAGACCCAGTACTTC | CASSLSRLAGAETQYF | - | TRBJ2-5 | TRBD2 | TRBV11-2
TGCGCCAGCAGCCAAGCAGGGACAGGGGGCCAATACGAGCAGTACTTC | CASSQAGTGGQYEQYF | - | TRBJ2-7 | TRBD1 | TRBV4-1
TGTGCCAGCAGCTCCTTGACTAGCGGCTCCTACAATGAGCAGTTCTTC | CASSSLTSGSYNEQFF | - | TRBJ2-1 | TRBD2 | TRBV7-3
TGTGCCAGCAGTTTACAAGAGACCCAGTACTTC | CASSLQETQYF | - | TRBJ2-5 | - | TRBV14
TGTGCCAGCAGACGACAGGGGGCCAAAAACATTCAGTACTTC | CASRRQGAKNIQYF | - | TRBJ2-4 | TRBD1 | TRBV3-1/TRBV3-2
TGTGCCAGCAGCTTGAGGGGGCACTTCTACAATGAGCAGTTCTTC | CASSLRGHFYNEQFF | - | TRBJ2-1 | TRBD1 | TRBV5-8
TGTGCCAGCAGCTTAGATGGGGCGCGGGGGAGCTCACCCCTCCACTTT | CASSLDGARGSSPLHF | few | TRBJ1-6 | - | TRBV7-2
TGTGCCAGTAGTATAGCCTCAGGGAGGGTCACCGGGGAGCTGTTTTTT | CASSIASGRVTGELFF | - | TRBJ2-2 | TRBD2 | TRBV19
TGTGCCAGCAGCTTAGATCCTTGGCTGAAGATCTTCAATGAGCAGTTCTTC | CASSLDPWLKIFNEQFF | - | TRBJ2-1 | - | TRBV11-2
TGTGCCAGTAGTATAGAGCGGCTCATAGGAGGTGGAAAGACCCAGTACTTC | CASSIERLIGGGKTQYF | - | TRBJ2-5 | - | TRBV19
TGTGCCAGCAGTTGGGCGGCCCGGGACAGGGCCCAGTACTTC | CASSWAARDRAQYF | - | TRBJ2-7 | TRBD1 | TRBV27
TGTGCCAGCAGGCAGGGACTTCGAGGCACTGAAGCTTTCTTT | CASRQGLRGTEAFF | - | TRBJ1-1 | - | TRBV2
TGTGCCAGCAGTTTCTTACTAGGCAATGAGCAGTTCTTC | CASSFLLGNEQFF | - | TRBJ2-1 | - | TRBV27
TGTGCCAGCAGCCCGGGTTACGGAGGAGTTACAGATACGCAGTATTTT | CASSPGYGGVTDTQYF | - | TRBJ2-3 | - | TRBV7-9
TGTGCCAGCAGCTCCTTGCGGGGGGCCCAAGAGACCCAGTACTTC | CASSSLRGAQETQYF | - | TRBJ2-5 | TRBD2 | TRBV7-8
TGTGCCAGTAGTATAATAGCGGGGGGGCCGAATGAGCAGTTCTTC | CASSIIAGGPNEQFF | - | TRBJ2-1 | TRBD2 | TRBV19
TGTGCCAGCAGCTTATCTATGAGCCCGGGGGGTGAAGCTTTCTTT | CASSLSMSPGGEAFF | few | TRBJ1-1 | - | TRBV11-2
TGTGCCAGCAGGTACAGCCCTAGCACAGATACGCAGTATTTT | CASRYSPSTDTQYF | - | TRBJ2-3 | - | TRBV2
TGTGCCAGTAGTATAAGCCTTAACACTGAAGCTTTCTTT | CASSISLNTEAFF | - | TRBJ1-1 | - | TRBV19
TGCGCCAGCAGCGCTACAACCGGGACACTGTACAATGAGCAGTTCTTC | CASSATTGTLYNEQFF | few | TRBJ2-1 | - | TRBV5-1